This entry lists 23 T cell receptor beta chains sequenced from one sample in a study of T cell changes during pregnancy in multiple sclerosis. Assay used: immunoSEQ multiplex PCR; TCRdb lists only in-frame clones, some missing. The sample yields approximately 33,000 clones, around 92% seen once. The input for sequencing was CD4+ T cells from peripheral blood mononuclear cells, taken after pregnancy. The receptor source for this set is a female donor with multiple sclerosis, enrolled in a pregnancy study.

The chain employs TRBV9 and TRBJ2-5; 8 bases line up with TRBD2. CDR3 length: 15 residues. V shed 4 bases, J shed 4 bases, and the junction held 9 bases outside the gene matches. The germline gives CDR1 SGDLS, CDR2 YYNGEE. In DNA, the CDR3 is TGTGCCAGCAGCTTCACTAGCGGCCTCGGAGAGACCCAGTACTTC. Translating it yields CASSFTSGLGETQYF.

The chain employs TRBV19 and TRBJ2-3; 11 nucleotides line up with TRBD1. The germline V gene has CDR1 LNHDA and CDR2 SQIVND (reference sequence). The CDR3 runs to 14 residues. V trimming: 7 bases; J trimming: 8 bases; junction bases outside the gene matches: 8. The CDR3 loop is CASTKGQGAGTQYF. Here the CDR3 DNA reads TGTGCCAGTACCAAAGGACAGGGGGCTGGTACGCAGTATTTT.

This clone was seen just once. This chain uses TRBV14 with TRBJ1-1, with 11 nucleotides matching TRBD1. The CDR3 contains 14 residues. V was clipped by 6 bases and J by 2 bases; unmatched bases: 2. Looked up from germline, CDR1 is SGHDN and CDR2 is FVKESK. CDR3 region: CASRGQGDNTEAFF. CDR3 sequence (DNA): TGTGCCAGCAGGGGACAGGGGGATAACACTGAAGCTTTCTTT.

The V call is TRBV9, the J call TRBJ2-7, with TRBD2 matching over 7 bases. Germline CDR1 SGDLS, CDR2 YYNGEE. The CDR3 has 15 residues. The V and J ends lost 2 bases and 0 bases, in that order; junction bases with no gene match: 5. CDR3 in DNA: TGTGCCAGCAGCGTGTCTAGCGGCCTCTCCTACGAGCAGTACTTC. This gives the protein CASSVSSGLSYEQYF. Looking up the rest from reference TRBV9 and TRBJ2-7 gives the full variable domain: DSGVTQTPKHLITATGQRVTLRCSPRSGDLSVYWYQQSLDQGLQFLIQYYNGEERAKGNILERFSAQQFPDLHSELNLSSLELGDSALYFCASSVSSGLSYEQYFGPGTRLTVT.

This sequence joins TRBV2 and TRBJ2-2; tentatively, D is TRBD1 (6 bases). The V end lost 6 bases, the J end lost 1 base, and 9 bases lay between the germline ends. Looked up from germline, CDR1 is SNHLY and CDR2 is FYNNEI. The CDR3 sequence is 14 residues long. DNA of the CDR3: TGTGCCAGCAGGACACAGGGGAACACCGGGGAGCTGTTTTTT. This translates into CASRTQGNTGELFF.

The chain links TRBV5-1 to TRBJ2-5; the match to TRBD1 covers 10 bases. V lost 3 bases to trimming and J lost 5 bases; unmatched junction nucleotides: 7. This CDR3 comprises 15 residues. Germline values: CDR1 SGHRS, CDR2 YFSETQ. The CDR3 DNA reads as TGCGCCAGCAGCTCAGGACAGGGGGAAACTGAGACCCAGTACTTC. Amino acids: CASSSGQGETETQYF.

This clone was seen a few times. This chain joins TRBV5-1 and TRBJ2-2, with a weak D call TRBD2 (5 bases). Germline V gene data show CDR1 as SGHRS and CDR2 as YFSETQ. The CDR3 has 14 amino acids. Trimming stripped 0 bases from V and 4 bases from J, with 7 bases between. This CDR3 is CASSLGSGTGELFF. In DNA form, the CDR3 reads TGCGCCAGCAGCTTGGGAAGCGGCACCGGGGAGCTGTTTTTT.

This chain uses TRBV6-5 with TRBJ2-7, with D perhaps TRBD2 (6 bases). The germline V and J ends were trimmed by 6 bases and 5 bases, with 14 bases remaining between them. The CDR3 is 13 amino acids. CDR1 is MNHEY, CDR2 SVGAGI, per germline. The CDR3 spells CASSPGGWDEQYF. DNA for the CDR3: TGTGCCAGCAGCCCCGGAGGGTGGGACGAGCAGTACTTC.

This clone was seen only once. V and J are TRBV27 and TRBJ2-1, with unresolved D. The CDR3 covers 16 residues. Trimming left V 4 bases short and J 0 bases short, with 13 bases between. CDR1 and CDR2 (germline): MNHEY, SMNVEV (reference sequence). CDR3 nucleotides: TGTGCCAGCAGTTCCCGCCGAAGCGACTCCTACAATGAGCAGTTCTTC. Protein product: CASSSRRSDSYNEQFF.

CDR3: CASSKSRVDNQPQHF. CDR3 DNA: TGTGCCAGTAGTAAATCCAGGGTGGACAATCAGCCCCAGCATTTT. This chain uses TRBV19 with TRBJ1-5, with D possibly being TRBD1 (5 bases). The length of the CDR3 is 15 residues. The V end was cut by 4 bases, the J end by 3 bases, with 13 bases between. The germline gives CDR1 LNHDA, CDR2 SQIVND (reference sequence).

This chain links TRBV14 with TRBJ2-1; D may be TRBD2 (6 bases). The V gene's germline CDR1 is SGHDN and CDR2 FVKESK. The V gene lost 0 bases and the J gene lost 10 bases, with 19 bases spanning the gap. The CDR3 is 16 residues long. The CDR3 reads CASSQDEGLQFREQFF. The CDR3 DNA is TGTGCCAGCAGCCAAGACGAGGGACTCCAGTTCCGGGAGCAGTTCTTC. The variable domain in full, completed from reference TRBV14 and TRBJ2-1, reads EAGVTQFPSHSVIEKGQTVTLRCDPISGHDNLYWYRRVMGKEIKFLLHFVKESKQDESGMPNNRFLAERTGGTYSTLKVQPAELEDSGVYFCASSQDEGLQFREQFFGPGTRLTVL.

The chain joins TRBV27 to TRBJ1-1, with D tentatively TRBD1 (6 bases). The CDR3 has 13 residues. Germline V CDR1 and CDR2: MNHEY, SMNVEV (reference sequence). Between the trimmed V and J ends, which lost 7 bases and 7 bases, there was a span of 16 bases. In nucleotides, the CDR3 is TGTGCCAGCACCCTCCGACGAGGGGGTGAAGCTTTCTTT. Protein sequence: CASTLRRGGEAFF.

The V call is TRBV7-3, the J call TRBJ2-3; TRBD2 might be the D (6 bases). The germline V and J ends were trimmed by 2 bases and 0 bases, with 9 bases remaining between them. The CDR3 runs to 15 residues. The germline CDR1 and CDR2 sequences are SGHTA and FQGTGA. The CDR3 DNA reads as TGTGCCAGCAGCTTAGCTCGGGGGAGCACAGATACGCAGTATTTT. Protein sequence: CASSLARGSTDTQYF.

CDR3 DNA sequence: TGTGCCAGCTCACCACAGCAGGACAGAAATTCACCCCTCCACTTT. Translated: CASSPQQDRNSPLHF. The chain combines TRBV18 with TRBJ1-6; maybe TRBD1 (6 bases). With 1 base removed from V and 7 bases from J, the gap between germline ends came to 11 bases. Germline CDR1 KGHSH, CDR2 LQKENI. The CDR3 has 15 residues. Full variable domain (outside the CDR3, taken from reference TRBV18 and TRBJ1-6): NAGVMQNPRHLVRRRGQEARLRCSPMKGHSHVYWYRQLPEEGLKFMVYLQKENIIDESGMPKERFSAEFPKEGPSILRIQQVVRGDSAAYFCASSPQQDRNSPLHFGNGTRLTVT.

This chain joins TRBV7-3 and TRBJ1-1, with D perhaps matching TRBD1 (5 bases). Germline lookup yields CDR1 SGHTA and CDR2 FQGTGA. The CDR3 sequence is 15 residues long. V was shortened by 3 bases and J by 4 bases, with 15 bases between the two germline ends. The CDR3 reads CASSLGRVLRTEAFF. CDR3 nucleotides: TGTGCCAGCAGCTTGGGCAGGGTGTTGCGCACTGAAGCTTTCTTT.

The rearrangement joins TRBV6-5 to TRBJ2-5; TRBD2 is a possible D gene (6 bases). The CDR3 runs to 15 residues. Trimming took off 4 bases at V and 3 bases at J, with 15 bases between the two ends. Germline-derived CDR1 and CDR2 are MNHEY and SVGAGI. The CDR3 DNA sequence: TGTGCCAGCAGTTCTGGGACTTTGACCAAAGAGACCCAGTACTTC. Protein: CASSSGTLTKETQYF.

This clone has just a few counts. The V call is TRBV7-3, the J call TRBJ1-1, with D maybe TRBD1 (5 bases). The germline V and J ends were trimmed by 5 bases and 1 base, with 8 bases remaining between them. CDR3 size: 13 residues. Germline CDR1 SGHTA, CDR2 FQGTGA. In nucleotides, the CDR3 is TGTGCCAGCAGCCTTCAGGGGAACACTGAAGCTTTCTTT. Translating it yields CASSLQGNTEAFF.

V gene TRBV5-5 combines with J gene TRBJ2-7; 7 bases are a match to TRBD2. Per germline, CDR1 SGHKS and CDR2 YYEKEE (reference sequence). The V segment lost 0 bases and the J segment 0 bases; nucleotides outside the gene matches: 3. The CDR3 contains 15 residues. The CDR3 region has the DNA TGTGCCAGCAGCTTGGAGCGGGGCCGCTCCTACGAGCAGTACTTC. Translated, it gives CASSLERGRSYEQYF. The full variable domain, rest sourced from reference TRBV5-5 and TRBJ2-7, is DAGVTQSPTHLIKTRGQQVTLRCSPISGHKSVSWYQQVLGQGPQFIFQYYEKEERGRGNFPDRFSARQFPNYSSELNVNALLLGDSALYLCASSLERGRSYEQYFGPGTRLTVT.

This chain connects TRBV15 to TRBJ2-2; 7 bases line up with TRBD1. Germline lookup yields CDR1 LNHNV and CDR2 YYDKDF (reference sequence). Losses at the gene ends were 3 bases for V and 6 bases for J; bases not matched to a gene: 7. This CDR3 has 15 amino acids. This chain's CDR3 is CATSRGRQGSGELFF. DNA for the CDR3: TGTGCCACCAGCAGGGGGAGACAGGGATCCGGGGAGCTGTTTTTT. Looking up the rest from reference TRBV15 and TRBJ2-2 gives the full variable domain: DAMVIQNPRYQVTQFGKPVTLSCSQTLNHNVMYWYQQKSSQAPKLLFHYYDKDFNNEADTPDNFQSRRPNTSFCFLDIRSPGLGDTAMYLCATSRGRQGSGELFFGEGSRLTVL.

This chain uses TRBV5-1 with TRBJ2-3, with 8 bases identical to TRBD1. The CDR3 totals 16 residues. Germline CDR1 reads SGHRS; CDR2 reads YFSETQ. The J segment lost 5 bases and the V segment lost 3 bases, leaving 11 bases of the junction unmatched. Here the CDR3 reads CASSWDQTGVKDTQYF. CDR3 nucleotide sequence: TGCGCCAGCAGCTGGGACCAGACAGGGGTAAAAGATACGCAGTATTTT.

This clone was detected a few times. This sequence joins TRBV7-6 and TRBJ2-2; a possible D gene is TRBD2 (7 bases). Germline-derived CDR1 and CDR2 are SGHVS and FNYEAQ. Trimming stripped 10 bases from V and 2 bases from J, with 11 bases between. The CDR3 runs 13 residues. CDR3 region: CAIGGVNTGELFF. Here the CDR3 DNA reads TGTGCCATAGGGGGGGTAAACACCGGGGAGCTGTTTTTT.

CDR3 nucleotide sequence: TGTGCCTGGAGTGTCGTACAGCTAAATTCACCCCTCCACTTT. Translating gives CAWSVVQLNSPLHF. The chain links TRBV30 to TRBJ1-6; D not certain. V lost 0 bases to trimming and J lost 7 bases, with 10 bases between them. Germline CDR1 is GTSNPN and CDR2 is SVGIG (reference sequence). This CDR3 is built from 14 residues.

Only one count was recorded for this clone. This sequence joins TRBV19 and TRBJ2-7; 10 bases align to TRBD2. The germline gives CDR1 LNHDA, CDR2 SQIVND (reference sequence). The CDR3 contains 16 residues. Trimming took 4 bases from V and 4 from J; bases not matched to a gene: 10. This chain's CDR3 is CASSRSSGRAGYEQYF. CDR3 coding DNA: TGTGCCAGTAGTAGGTCCAGCGGGAGGGCCGGGTACGAGCAGTACTTC.